This TCR beta chain came from a study of blood T cell repertoires in COVID-19. On the study more broadly: Samples representing acute and convalescent COVID-19 were sourced from the United States, Italy and Spain.

This CDR3 has 13 amino acids. V was trimmed by 2 bases and J by 9 bases, leaving 8 bases between them. CDR1 is SNHLY and CDR2 is FYNNEI in the germline V gene. Authors' methods: Reference gene primer amplification gave estimated nucleated cell counts. The repertoire was sequenced with immunoSEQ multiplex PCR; TCRdb's copy has only in-frame clones and lacks some. The V and J calls and the clone size are those of that table, but D and trimming were determined from the DNA. The sample contains roughly 330,000 clones, over 70% of which appear only once. The material sequenced was peripheral blood. This chain joins TRBV2 and TRBJ1-6, with D tentatively TRBD1 (5 bases). This sequence originates from a woman aged 45-65 years with acute or convalescent COVID-19. CDR3 amino acids: CASSEPGGSPLHF. As DNA, the CDR3 is TGTGCCAGCAGTGAACCGGGGGGTTCACCCCTCCACTTT.